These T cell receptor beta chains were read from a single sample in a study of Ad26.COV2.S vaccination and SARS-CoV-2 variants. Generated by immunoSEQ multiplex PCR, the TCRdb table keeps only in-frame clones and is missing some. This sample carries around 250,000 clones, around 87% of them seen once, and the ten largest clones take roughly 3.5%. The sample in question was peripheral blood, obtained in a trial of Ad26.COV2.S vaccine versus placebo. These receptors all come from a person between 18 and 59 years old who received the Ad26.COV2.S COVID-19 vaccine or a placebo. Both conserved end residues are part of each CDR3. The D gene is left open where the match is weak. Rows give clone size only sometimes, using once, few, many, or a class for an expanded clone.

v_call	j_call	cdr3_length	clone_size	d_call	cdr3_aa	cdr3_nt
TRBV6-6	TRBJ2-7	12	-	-	CASSSTYETPFF	TGTGCCAGCAGTTCCACCTACGAGACTCCCTTTTTC
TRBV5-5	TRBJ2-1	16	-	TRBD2	CASSLRLAANYNEQFF	TGTGCCAGCAGCCTCAGGCTAGCGGCGAACTACAATGAGCAGTTCTTC
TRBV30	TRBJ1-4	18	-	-	CAWGPLSGAGGGKEKLFF	TGTGCCTGGGGCCCTCTTTCGGGGGCCGGAGGGGGAAAGGAAAAACTGTTTTTT
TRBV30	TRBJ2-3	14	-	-	CAWSVGDFLGTQYF	TGTGCCTGGAGTGTAGGCGACTTCCTAGGGACGCAGTATTTT
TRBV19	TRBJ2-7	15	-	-	CASSERPLSIYEQYF	TGTGCCAGTAGTGAGCGGCCCCTTTCTATCTACGAGCAGTACTTC
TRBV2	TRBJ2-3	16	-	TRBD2	CASRNLMREGTDTQYF	TGTGCCAGCAGGAACCTTATGCGGGAGGGTACCGATACGCAGTATTTT
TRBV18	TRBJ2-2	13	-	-	CASSPKGSGELFF	TGTGCCAGCTCACCAAAGGGGTCCGGGGAGCTGTTTTTT
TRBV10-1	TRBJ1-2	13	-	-	CASSESGGYGYTF	TGCGCCAGCAGTGAGTCAGGGGGCTATGGCTACACCTTC
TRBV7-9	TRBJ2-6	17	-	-	CASSPRGGGSGANVLTF	TGTGCCAGCAGCCCACGGGGAGGGGGATCTGGGGCCAACGTCCTGACTTTC
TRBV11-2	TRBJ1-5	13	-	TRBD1	CASSQDREQPQHF	TGTGCCAGCAGCCAAGACAGGGAGCAGCCCCAGCATTTT
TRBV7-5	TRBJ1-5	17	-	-	CVRSLQITGDSNQPQHF	TGTGTCAGAAGCCTCCAAATCACAGGAGATAGCAATCAGCCCCAGCATTTT
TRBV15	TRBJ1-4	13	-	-	CATSRARNEKLFF	TGTGCCACCAGCAGAGCTCGTAATGAAAAACTGTTTTTT
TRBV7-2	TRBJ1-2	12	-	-	CASSPGGGGYTF	TGTGCCAGCAGCCCCGGGGGCGGTGGCTACACCTTC
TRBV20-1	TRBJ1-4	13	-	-	CSASSPRQGKLFF	TGCAGTGCTAGTAGCCCCCGGCAGGGAAAACTGTTTTTT
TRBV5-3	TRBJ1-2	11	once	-	CARSLEPGHHF	TGTGCCAGAAGCTTAGAACCGGGACACCACTTC
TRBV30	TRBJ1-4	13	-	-	CAWAPEPHEKLFF	TGTGCCTGGGCCCCAGAACCGCATGAAAAACTGTTTTTT
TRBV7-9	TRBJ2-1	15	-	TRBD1	CASSLGQGQYNEQFF	TGTGCCAGCAGCTTAGGACAGGGTCAATACAATGAGCAGTTCTTC
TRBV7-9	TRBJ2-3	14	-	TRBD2	CASRLAGEADTQYF	TGTGCCAGCCGGCTGGCGGGGGAGGCAGATACGCAGTATTTT
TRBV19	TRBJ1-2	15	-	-	CASSIPGATSYGYTF	TGTGCCAGTAGTATTCCAGGGGCCACCTCCTATGGCTACACCTTC
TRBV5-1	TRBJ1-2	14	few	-	CASSPQGLNYGYTF	TGCGCCAGCAGCCCCCAGGGGTTGAACTATGGCTACACCTTC
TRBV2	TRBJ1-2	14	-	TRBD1	CASTGTGGDYGYTF	TGTGCCAGCACCGGGACAGGGGGCGACTATGGCTACACCTTC
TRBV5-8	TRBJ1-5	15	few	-	CASSPGTLREQPQHF	TGTGCCAGCAGCCCCGGGACACTGAGGGAGCAGCCCCAGCATTTT
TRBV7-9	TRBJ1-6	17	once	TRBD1	CASSKPPGQSFNSPLHF	TGTGCCAGCAGCAAACCCCCGGGACAGAGCTTTAATTCACCCCTCCACTTT
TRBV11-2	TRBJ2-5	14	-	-	CASSLDSAGQTQYF	TGTGCCAGCAGCTTAGATTCGGCAGGCCAGACCCAGTACTTC
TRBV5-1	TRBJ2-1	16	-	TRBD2	CASSLVAGGMSNEQFF	TGCGCCAGCAGCTTGGTAGCGGGGGGGATGTCCAATGAGCAGTTCTTC
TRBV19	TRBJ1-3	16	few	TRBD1	CASSTPDRGDGNTIYF	TGTGCCAGTAGTACCCCGGACAGGGGTGATGGAAACACCATATATTTT
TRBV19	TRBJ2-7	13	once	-	CASSMGLQREQYF	TGTGCCAGTAGTATGGGACTTCAACGGGAGCAGTACTTC
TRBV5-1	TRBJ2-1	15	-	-	CASSLGQTSYNEQFF	TGCGCCAGCAGCTTGGGACAGACCTCCTACAATGAGCAGTTCTTC
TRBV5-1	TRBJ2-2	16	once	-	CASSLDPGTNTGELFF	TGCGCCAGCAGCTTGGATCCGGGGACAAACACCGGGGAGCTGTTTTTT
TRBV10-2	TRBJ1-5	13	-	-	CASSESSGQPQHF	TGCGCCAGCAGTGAGTCGAGTGGGCAGCCCCAGCATTTT
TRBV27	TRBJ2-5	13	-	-	CASSFSGPETQYF	TGTGCCAGCAGTTTCTCAGGTCCAGAGACCCAGTACTTC
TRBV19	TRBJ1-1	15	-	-	CASRIAGARDTEAFF	TGTGCCAGTAGGATCGCGGGGGCGCGAGACACTGAAGCTTTCTTT
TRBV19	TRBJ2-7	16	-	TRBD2	CASSIGGGRTSYEQYF	TGTGCCAGTAGTATTGGGGGCGGGAGGACCTCCTACGAGCAGTACTTC
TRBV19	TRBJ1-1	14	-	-	CASSRTGQNTEAFF	TGTGCCAGTAGTCGCACGGGCCAGAACACTGAAGCTTTCTTT
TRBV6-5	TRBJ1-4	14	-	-	CASRGAAANEKLFF	TGTGCCAGCCGAGGGGCGGCGGCTAATGAAAAACTGTTTTTT
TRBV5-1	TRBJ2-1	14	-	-	CASSFSRAYNEQFF	TGCGCCAGCAGCTTTTCCCGGGCATACAATGAGCAGTTCTTC
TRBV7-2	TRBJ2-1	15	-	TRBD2	CASSVAGGHYNEQFF	TGTGCCAGCAGCGTAGCGGGGGGGCACTACAATGAGCAGTTCTTC
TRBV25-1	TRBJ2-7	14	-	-	CASSELGVPYEQYF	TGTGCCAGCAGTGAATTGGGAGTCCCGTACGAGCAGTACTTC
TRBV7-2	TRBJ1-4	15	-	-	CASSLVQGYNEKLFF	TGTGCCAGCAGCTTAGTACAGGGTTATAATGAAAAACTGTTTTTT
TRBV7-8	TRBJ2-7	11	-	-	CASSPLREQYF	TGTGCCAGCAGCCCCCTGAGAGAGCAGTACTTC
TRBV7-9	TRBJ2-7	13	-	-	CASSNLGGGEQYF	TGTGCCAGCAGCAACCTTGGGGGAGGCGAGCAGTACTTC
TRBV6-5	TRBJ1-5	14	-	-	CASSYFGGGQPQHF	TGTGCCAGCAGTTACTTTGGGGGAGGCCAGCCCCAGCATTTT